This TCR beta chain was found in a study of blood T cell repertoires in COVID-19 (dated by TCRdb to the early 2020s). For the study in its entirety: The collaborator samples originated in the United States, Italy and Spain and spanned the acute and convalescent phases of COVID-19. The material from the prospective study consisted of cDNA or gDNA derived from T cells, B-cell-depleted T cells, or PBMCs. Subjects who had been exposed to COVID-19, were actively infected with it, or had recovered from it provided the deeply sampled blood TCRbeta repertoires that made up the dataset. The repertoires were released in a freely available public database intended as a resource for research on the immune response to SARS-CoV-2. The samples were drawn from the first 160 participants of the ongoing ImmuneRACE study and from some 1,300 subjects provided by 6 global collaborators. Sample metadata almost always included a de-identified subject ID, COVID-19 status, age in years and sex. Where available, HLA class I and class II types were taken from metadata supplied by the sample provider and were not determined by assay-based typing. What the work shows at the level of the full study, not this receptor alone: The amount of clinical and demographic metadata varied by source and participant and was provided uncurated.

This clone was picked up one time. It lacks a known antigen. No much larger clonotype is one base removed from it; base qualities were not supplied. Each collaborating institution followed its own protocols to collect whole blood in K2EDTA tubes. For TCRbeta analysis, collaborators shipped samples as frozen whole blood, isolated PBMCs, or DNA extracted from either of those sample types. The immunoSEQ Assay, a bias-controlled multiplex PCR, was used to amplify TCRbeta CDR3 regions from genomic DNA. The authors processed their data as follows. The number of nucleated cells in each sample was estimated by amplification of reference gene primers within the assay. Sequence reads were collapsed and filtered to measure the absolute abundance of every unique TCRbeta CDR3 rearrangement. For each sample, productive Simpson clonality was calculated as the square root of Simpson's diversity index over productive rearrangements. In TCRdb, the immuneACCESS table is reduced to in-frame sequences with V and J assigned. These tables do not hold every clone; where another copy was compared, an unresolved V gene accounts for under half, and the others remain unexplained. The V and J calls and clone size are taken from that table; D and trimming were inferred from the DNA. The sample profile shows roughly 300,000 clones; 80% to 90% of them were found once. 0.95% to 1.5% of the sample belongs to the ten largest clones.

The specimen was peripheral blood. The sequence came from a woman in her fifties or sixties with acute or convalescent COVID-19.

Here is the DNA: TGTGCCAGCAACCCCACAGGGGGCGCCTATGGCTACACCTTC. This encodes CASNPTGGAYGYTF. Rearrangement joined TRBV7-2 to TRBJ1-2, with 9 bases matching TRBD1. CDR1 and CDR2 were assigned from the germline V gene as SGHTA and FQGNSA. The CDR3 goes from the cysteine to the phenylalanine over 14 residues. Here the CDR3 DNA is all that survives: 42 bases in frame from base 1. Unmatched junction bases come to 7, with V trimmed by 7 bases and J by 4 bases.